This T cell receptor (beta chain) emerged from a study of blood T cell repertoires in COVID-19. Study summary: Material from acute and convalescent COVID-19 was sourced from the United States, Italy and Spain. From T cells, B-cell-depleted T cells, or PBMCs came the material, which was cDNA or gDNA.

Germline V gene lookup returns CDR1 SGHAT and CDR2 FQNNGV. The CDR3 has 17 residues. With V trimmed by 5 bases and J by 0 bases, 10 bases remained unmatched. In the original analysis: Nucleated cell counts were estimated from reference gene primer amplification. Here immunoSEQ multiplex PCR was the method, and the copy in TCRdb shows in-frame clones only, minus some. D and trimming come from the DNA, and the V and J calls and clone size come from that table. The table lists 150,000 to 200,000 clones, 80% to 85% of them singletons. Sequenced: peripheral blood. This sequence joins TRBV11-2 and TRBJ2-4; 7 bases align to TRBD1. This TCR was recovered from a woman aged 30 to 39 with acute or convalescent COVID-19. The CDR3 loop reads CASSLHPGTVAKNIQYF. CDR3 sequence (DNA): TGTGCCAGCAGCCTCCACCCCGGGACAGTAGCCAAAAACATTCAGTACTTC. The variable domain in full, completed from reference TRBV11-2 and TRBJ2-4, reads EAGVAQSPRYKIIEKRQSVAFWCNPISGHATLYWYQQILGQGPKLLIQFQNNGVVDDSQLPKDRFSAERLKGVDSTLKIQPAKLEDSAVYLCASSLHPGTVAKNIQYFGAGTRLSVL.